This entry is about one TCR beta chain. This clone was seen more than once but under ten times. The specificity of this receptor is unknown. There are no base qualities to consult, and no much larger clone falls within one base. According to the germline V gene, CDR1 reads SGHTA and CDR2 reads FQGTGA. V loses 2 bases of germline sequence and J loses 6 bases, and the interval between the two ends is 13 bases. The CDR3 has 15 amino acids, counting the end cysteine and phenylalanine. Of all the DNA, just the CDR3 is kept, 45 bases in frame from base 1. This record belongs to a study of CD8+ T cells in alopecia areata (dated by TCRdb to 2017 to 2018). With respect to the entire study: Treated patients were enrolled in an open-label pilot trial of oral tofacitinib at 5 to 10 mg twice daily for moderate-to-severe alopecia areata. Patients stayed on tofacitinib for 6 to 18 months and then had 6 months of follow-up off drug so that delayed response and recurrence could be assessed. High-throughput TCRbeta sequencing was used to examine T cell clonal expansion in alopecia areata in both the C3H/HeJ mouse model and human patients. On the human side, TCRbeta sequencing was run on scalp tissue and on sorted CD4+ and CD8+ peripheral blood T cells from healthy controls and from alopecia areata patients with either patchy or totalis/universalis disease. Patients on tofacitinib were biopsied at baseline and after 4 and 24 weeks of treatment, and several of the patients also had a later scalp biopsy. Scalp clonality was compared among normal scalp (n=4), patchy alopecia areata scalp (n=8), and alopecia totalis/universalis scalp (n=8). RNA was extracted with the PAXgene miRNA kit for fixed scalp, the miRNeasy kit for PBMCs, and the RNeasy kit for mouse skin. TCRbeta CDR3 regions were amplified by immunoSEQ multiplex PCR using 35 Vbeta forward and 13 Jbeta reverse primers. Broad study findings and their caveats: Shared TCR sequences between patients were less evident than in mice, which may be partly attributable to HLA diversity in the patient population. Lesional scalp, especially in alopecia totalis/universalis, showed higher clonality and more expanded CD8+ clones than normal scalp, suggesting antigenic drive. Scalp TCR repertoire analysis is complicated because resident alphabeta T cells in normal human skin are also sequenced, whereas mouse skin is dominated by gammadelta T cells.

The sample's time point, from its label and the paper: baseline before oral tofacitinib. Lesional scalp punch biopsies and peripheral blood were collected from alopecia areata patients. After PBMCs were isolated by density centrifugation and stained for CD3, CD4 and CD8, a FACSAria was used to sort CD4+ and CD8+ T cells. Preparation of the library involved the immunoSEQ multiplex PCR assay. To provide template for TCR sequencing, every sample had RNA extracted and reverse transcribed into cDNA. SuperScript III was used for first-strand cDNA synthesis, primed with a 2:1 mix of oligo-dT and random hexamers. Amplification bias was assessed with a synthetic immune receptor repertoire, and residual bias was removed computationally. As for the original processing: After raw reads were preprocessed to remove errors, the CDR3 was defined following IMGT conventions as running from the conserved cysteine to phenylalanine. Clonality was computed by normalizing Shannon entropy by log2 of the number of productive unique TCRs and subtracting the result from 1. Scalp TCRbeta sequences were cross-referenced with sorted blood CD4 and CD8 repertoires so that the CD4 or CD8 identity of scalp clones could be inferred. TCRdb holds this immuneACCESS table with in-frame rearrangements only. Some clones are missing; in checked studies, unresolved V genes explain under half, and the rest has no known cause. For V, J and clone size, that table is used; D and trimming come from the DNA. The sample data list fewer than 150,000 clones, and approximately 58% of these were observed just once. Of the sample, 3.5% to 5% is held by the ten largest clones.

The chain joins TRBV7-3 to TRBJ2-2, with TRBD2 perhaps the D gene, on 6 matching bases. This receptor was taken from a human donor with alopecia areata. This specimen consisted of CD4+ T cells sorted from blood, obtained at week 0. The DNA sequence reads TGTGCCAGCAGCTTATCCGGAGGGGTAGCCGGGGAGCTGTTTTTT. Its translation reads: CASSLSGGVAGELFF.